The clone carrying this T cell receptor (beta chain) has a single count. This entry comes from a study of blood T cells in healthy people across ages. Per the germline V gene, CDR1 is SQVTM and CDR2 is ANQGSEA. CDR3 length: 16 amino acids. V was pared by 5 bases and J by 7 bases, with 18 bases of the junction left unmatched. PCR was performed a second time for about 7 to 11 cycles using a sample-barcoded 5' primer and a J-beta primer mix. From the 5' RACE reads, TCRdb called clonotypes with MiXCR, one entry per CDR3 protein. The sample has around 940,000 distinct CDR3 sequences; 45% to 60% are singletons.

The sequence was collected from a woman aged 60-75 years in good health. Sequences were obtained from blood. The chain couples TRBV29-1 to TRBJ2-7, with 9 bases that match TRBD2. The CDR3 reads CSVRGSVSGSGYEQYF. The CDR3 DNA is TGCAGCGTTCGTGGGTCGGTTAGCGGGAGTGGGTATGAGCAGTACTTC.